A single sample gave rise to the 5 T cell receptor beta chains below, sequenced in a study of blood T cell repertoires in COVID-19. TCRdb keeps only in-frame clones here, not all; method: immunoSEQ multiplex PCR. The table includes under 400,000 clones, around nine tenths detected once. The sample was PBMCs or T cells enriched from blood (not recorded which). All receptors come from a woman aged 25 to 39 who had been exposed to COVID-19.

This clone came up a few times. The V and J genes are TRBV7-8 and TRBJ2-5, with 9 positions matching TRBD2. The V gene end was trimmed by 1 base and the J gene end by 6 bases; junction bases not matched to a gene: 6. From germline, CDR1 is SGHVS and CDR2 FQNEAQ. The CDR3 length is 15 residues. This CDR3 is CASSLVGLAGKTQYF. The DNA of the CDR3 is TGTGCCAGCAGCTTAGTGGGGCTAGCGGGGAAGACCCAGTACTTC.

The genes are TRBV24-1 and TRBJ2-6; D gene ambiguous. V was clipped by 5 bases and J by 3 bases, with 7 bases between them. This CDR3 has 14 amino acids. The germline gives CDR1 KGHDR, CDR2 SFDVKD. CDR3 protein: CATSGTGGANVLTF. The CDR3 nucleotides read TGTGCCACCAGTGGTACCGGTGGGGCCAACGTCCTGACTTTC.

The chain joins TRBV9 to TRBJ1-3; TRBD1 matches at 7 bases. The CDR3 runs 19 residues. Trimming removed 0 bases from V and 0 bases from J; junction bases left unmatched: 12. Germline V gives CDR1 SGDLS, CDR2 YYNGEE. The CDR3 reads CASSVGRDRTGNSGNTIYF. In DNA, the CDR3 is TGTGCCAGCAGCGTAGGCCGGGACAGAACAGGAAACTCTGGAAACACCATATATTTT.

The chain employs TRBV15 and TRBJ2-7, with 7 bases identical to TRBD1. The germline CDR1 and CDR2 sequences are LNHNV and YYDKDF (reference sequence). The V and J ends lost 1 base and 7 bases, in that order; junction bases with no gene match: 10. This CDR3 is 15 amino acids long. CDR3 DNA sequence: TGTGCCACCAGCAGAGCCGGGACAGCCTCATTGGAGCAGTACTTC. Its translation is CATSRAGTASLEQYF.

This clone was recorded only once. The V call is TRBV19, the J call TRBJ2-1; 10 bases line up with TRBD2. The CDR3 consists of 15 residues. CDR1 and CDR2 (germline): LNHDA, SQIVND (reference sequence). With V trimmed by 5 bases and J by 4 bases, 5 bases remained unmatched. The CDR3 nucleotides are TGTGCCAGTAGTGTCGGACTAGCGGATTACAATGAGCAGTTCTTC. Translated: CASSVGLADYNEQFF. The entire variable domain, with the rest obtained from reference TRBV19 and TRBJ2-1, is as follows: DGGITQSPKYLFRKEGQNVTLSCEQNLNHDAMYWYRQDPGQGLRLIYYSQIVNDFQKGDIAEGYSVSREKKESFPLTVTSAQKNPTAFYLCASSVGLADYNEQFFGPGTRLTVL.